A single sample gave rise to the 11 T cell receptor beta chains below, sequenced in a study of CXCR3-negative and CXCR3-positive naive CD8 T cells. Libraries of TRB cDNA were made by 5' RACE and carried UMIs. Following a re-call of the 5' RACE reads, TCRdb has one entry per CDR3 protein and lacks DNA. There are 35,000 to 45,000 distinct CDR3 sequences in the sample, with 1.5% to 2% held by the top ten. The sequencing input was naive CXCR3- CD8+ T cells from blood. Subset given: CD45RO-CCR7+CD27+CD95- naive CD8+ T cells lacking CXCR3 (TNR3-). These receptors were obtained from a human donor in good health. Some clones in this sample may be carry-over from other donors' samples.

This sequence joins TRBV15 and TRBJ2-7; TCRdb's D call, TRBD1, is unchecked because there is no DNA. In germline, CDR1 is LNHNV, CDR2 YYDKDF (reference sequence). The CDR3 has 15 residues. Here the CDR3 reads CATSRSGTGNYEQYF.

V and J are TRBV10-3 and TRBJ1-2. CDR1 and CDR2 from the germline V gene are ENHRY and SYGVKD. The CDR3 is made up of 13 amino acids. CDR3 sequence: CAITITPEYGYTF.

The gene calls are TRBV6-2 or TRBV6-3 and TRBJ1-2; the TCRdb call, TRBD1, lacks DNA for checking. The length of the CDR3 is 15 residues. CDR1 is MNHEY, CDR2 SVGEGT, per germline. CDR3 sequence reads: CASSASGTGVYGYTF.

This sequence joins TRBV7-8 and TRBJ2-7; the TRBD1 assignment by TCRdb is unverifiable without DNA. In germline, CDR1 is SGHVS, CDR2 FQNEAQ. The CDR3 length is 13 residues. This CDR3 is CASSPGQVYEQYF.

This rearrangement joins TRBV28 to TRBJ2-1; the TRBD1 assignment by TCRdb is unverifiable without DNA. The germline gives CDR1 MDHEN, CDR2 SYDVKM. This CDR3 is built from 15 residues. The CDR3 region is CASSPRGSTYNEQFF.

J is TRBJ2-1 and V is TRBV29-1. The CDR3 has 14 residues. CDR1 is SQVTM, CDR2 ANQGSEA, per germline. Here the CDR3 reads CSVEEETFYNEQFF.

The CDR3 is CSVELLAGADTQYF. The chain joins TRBV29-1 to TRBJ2-3; TCRdb proposes TRBD2, but this gene call is untestable without DNA. Germline V gene data show CDR1 as SQVTM and CDR2 as ANQGSEA. This CDR3 has 14 amino acids.

J is TRBJ2-7 and V is TRBV7-9. The CDR3 has 12 amino acids. The germline V gene has CDR1 SEHNR and CDR2 FQNEAQ (reference sequence). CDR3 sequence: CASTNISYEQYF. The full variable domain, with the rest looked up from reference TRBV7-9 and TRBJ2-7, is DTGVSQNPRHKITKRGQNVTFRCDPISEHNRLYWYRQTLGQGPEFLTYFQNEAQLEKSRLLSDRFSAERPKGSFSTLEIQRTEQGDSAMYLCASTNISYEQYFGPGTRLTVT.

The chain recombines TRBV7-8 with TRBJ2-1; TCRdb lists TRBD2, though no DNA is available to test this call. The CDR3 sequence is 15 residues long. CDR1 and CDR2 (germline): SGHVS, FQNEAQ. The CDR3 sequence: CASSLLAGGLDEQFF.

The chain carries TRBV4-1 and TRBJ2-7; as DNA is missing, the TRBD1 call by TCRdb cannot be tested. Germline-derived CDR1 and CDR2 are MGHRA and YSYEKL. The CDR3 totals 16 residues. This CDR3 reads CASSQVSETGFYEQYF.

CDR3 residues: CSARSGVHEQYF. The chain couples TRBV20-1 to TRBJ2-7; checking the TCRdb D call of TRBD1 is not possible without DNA. CDR3 length equals 12 residues. Germline CDR1 and CDR2: DFQATT and SNEGSKA (reference sequence).